This T cell receptor beta chain is drawn from a study of patients and donors after allogeneic stem cell transplantation. TCRdb reprocessed the RT-PCR reads with MiXCR, giving one entry per CDR3 protein. The profile shows over 350,000 distinct CDR3 sequences, 16% of them singletons. In its sample, this clonotype was seen many times. Trimming left V 4 bases short and J 5 bases short, with 10 bases between. Germline CDR1 is SGDLS and CDR2 is YYNGEE. This CDR3 has 14 amino acids. The source material was blood, either unsorted or a sorted T cell fraction (not recorded which). The receptor was isolated from a human donor who was either an allogeneic HSCT recipient or a stem cell or donor lymphocyte infusion donor (not recorded which). It is not recorded whose cells these are; they may come from a transplant donor. The J gene is TRBJ1-6, the V gene TRBV9; D uncertain. The CDR3 nucleotides read TGTGCCAGCAGCTCCGGGGATAATAATTCACCCCTCCACTTT. It encodes CASSSGDNNSPLHF.